Below, one T cell receptor (beta chain) is given with its context. This record comes from a study of brain metastases from non-small cell lung cancer. Sequencing used immunoSEQ multiplex PCR; TCRdb keeps in-frame clones, though not all of them. Altogether about a thousand clones are present, 88% being singletons, with the ten largest covering around 4.9%. The origin of this receptor is a donor over 35 with non-small cell lung cancer. The sequenced sample consisted of tumor-adjacent normal tissue.

The CDR3 protein is CASMAPAGGYYEQYF. The CDR3 DNA follows: TGTGCCAGCATGGCCCCGGCGGGGGGATACTACGAGCAGTACTTC. The V gene is TRBV28, the J gene TRBJ2-7; 8 nucleotides line up with TRBD2. The V segment lost 7 bases and the J segment 3 bases; nucleotides outside the gene matches: 11. Germline CDR1 reads MDHEN; CDR2 reads SYDVKM. This CDR3 contains 15 residues.